The T cell receptor (beta chain) under discussion was sequenced for a study of shared clonotypes between healthy human individuals. The repertoire was sequenced with immunoSEQ multiplex PCR; TCRdb's copy has only in-frame clones and lacks some. The data show fewer than 850,000 clones, less than 80% seen once. V shed 6 bases and J shed 0 bases, with 11 bases lying between them. Germline-derived CDR1 and CDR2 are SGHTA and FQGNSA. CDR3 length equals 14 residues. The receptor was derived from a woman aged 25 to 39 in good health. Input material: memory CD4+ T cells sorted from blood. Noted subset: CD45RA-negative fraction. This chain connects TRBV7-2 to TRBJ1-1, with a tentative D call TRBD1 (5 bases). The CDR3 bases are TGTGCCAGCAGTGGGACCGCGATGAACACTGAAGCTTTCTTT. Translation gives CASSGTAMNTEAFF. Together with reference TRBV7-2 and TRBJ1-1, the CDR3 gives the full variable domain: GAGVSQSPSNKVTEKGKDVELRCDPISGHTALYWYRQSLGQGLEFLIYFQGNSAPDKSGLPSDRFSAERTGGSVSTLTIQRTQQEDSAVYLCASSGTAMNTEAFFGQGTRLTVV.